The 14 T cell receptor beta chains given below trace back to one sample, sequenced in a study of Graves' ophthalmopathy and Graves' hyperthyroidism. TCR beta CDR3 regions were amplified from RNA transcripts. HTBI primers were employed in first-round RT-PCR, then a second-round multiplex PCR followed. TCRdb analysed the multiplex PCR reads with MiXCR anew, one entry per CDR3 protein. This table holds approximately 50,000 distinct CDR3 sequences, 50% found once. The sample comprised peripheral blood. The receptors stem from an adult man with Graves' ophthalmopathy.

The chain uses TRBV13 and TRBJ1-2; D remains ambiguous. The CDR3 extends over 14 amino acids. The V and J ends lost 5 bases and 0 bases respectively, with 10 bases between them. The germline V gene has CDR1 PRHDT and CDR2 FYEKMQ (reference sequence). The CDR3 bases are TGTGCCAGCAGCCGGTTAGACGCTAACTATGGCTACACCTTC. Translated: CASSRLDANYGYTF.

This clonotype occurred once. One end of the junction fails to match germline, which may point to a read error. CDR3 loop: CSARPGAEEGTNYGYTF. DNA of the CDR3: TGCAGTGCTAGACCCGGGGCGGAGGAGGGAACTAACTATGGCTACACCTTT. V usage is TRBV20-1 and J usage is TRBJ1-2, with a weak D call TRBD1 (5 bases). This CDR3 is 17 amino acids long. Germline-derived CDR1 and CDR2 are DFQATT and SNEGSKA (reference sequence).

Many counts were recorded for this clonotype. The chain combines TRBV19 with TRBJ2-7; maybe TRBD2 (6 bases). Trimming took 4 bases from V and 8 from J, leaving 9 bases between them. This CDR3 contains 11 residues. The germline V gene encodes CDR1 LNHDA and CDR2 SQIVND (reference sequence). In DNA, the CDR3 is TGTGCCAGTAGTACGGGACTTAAGCAGTACTTC. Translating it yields CASSTGLKQYF.

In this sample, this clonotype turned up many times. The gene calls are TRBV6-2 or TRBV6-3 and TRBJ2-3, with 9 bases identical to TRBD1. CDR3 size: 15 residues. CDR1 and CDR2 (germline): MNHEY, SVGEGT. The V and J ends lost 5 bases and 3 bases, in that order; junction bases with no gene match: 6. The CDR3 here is CASSPGTGLTDTQYF. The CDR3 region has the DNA TGTGCCAGCAGTCCCGGGACAGGGTTAACAGATACGCAGTATTTT.

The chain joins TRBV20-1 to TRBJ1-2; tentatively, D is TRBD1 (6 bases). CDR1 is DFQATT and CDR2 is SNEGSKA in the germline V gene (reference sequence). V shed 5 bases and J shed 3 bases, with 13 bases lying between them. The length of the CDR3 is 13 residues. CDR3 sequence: CSAPVGGHYGYTF. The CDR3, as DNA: TGCAGTGCTCCTGTAGGGGGGCACTATGGCTACACCTTC.

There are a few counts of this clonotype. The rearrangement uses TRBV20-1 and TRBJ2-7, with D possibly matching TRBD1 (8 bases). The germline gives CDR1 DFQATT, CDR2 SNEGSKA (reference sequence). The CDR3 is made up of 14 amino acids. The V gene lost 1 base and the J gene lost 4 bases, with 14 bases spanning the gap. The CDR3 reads CSARGEGQAYEQYF. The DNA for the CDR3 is TGCAGTGCTAGAGGGGAGGGACAGGCTTACGAGCAGTACTTC.

The CDR3 region has the DNA TGCAGCACCGATGTTGGGACAGGCCAATCTAGTGGCTACAATGAGCAGTTCTTC. This sequence encodes CSTDVGTGQSSGYNEQFF. This chain links TRBV20-1 with TRBJ2-1, with 8 bases aligning to TRBD1. Germline CDR1 DFQATT, CDR2 SNEGSKA (reference sequence). The CDR3 contains 18 residues.

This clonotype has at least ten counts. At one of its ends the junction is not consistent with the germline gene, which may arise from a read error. CDR3 in DNA: TGTGCCGGCAGTTACTCAGCAGGCTCTGGAAACACCATATATTTT. It translates to CAGSYSAGSGNTIYF. The rearrangement joins TRBV6-6 to TRBJ1-3; D unresolved. Germline V gene data show CDR1 as MNHNY and CDR2 as SVGAGI (reference sequence). This CDR3 region has 15 residues.

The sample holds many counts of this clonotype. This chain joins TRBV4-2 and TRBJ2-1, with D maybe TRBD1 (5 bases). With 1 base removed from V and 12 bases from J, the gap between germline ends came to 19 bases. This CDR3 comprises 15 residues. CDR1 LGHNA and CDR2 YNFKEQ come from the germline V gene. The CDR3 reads CASSQALLSGRGQFF. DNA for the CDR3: TGTGCCAGCAGCCAAGCACTGCTCTCTGGTAGGGGGCAGTTCTTC.

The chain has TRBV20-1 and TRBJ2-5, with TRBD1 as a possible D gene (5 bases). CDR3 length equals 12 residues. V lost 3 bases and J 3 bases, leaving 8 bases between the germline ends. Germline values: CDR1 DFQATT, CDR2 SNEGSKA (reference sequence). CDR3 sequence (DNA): TGCAGTGCTAGCGAAGGGGAAGAGACCCAGTACTTC. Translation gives CSASEGEETQYF.

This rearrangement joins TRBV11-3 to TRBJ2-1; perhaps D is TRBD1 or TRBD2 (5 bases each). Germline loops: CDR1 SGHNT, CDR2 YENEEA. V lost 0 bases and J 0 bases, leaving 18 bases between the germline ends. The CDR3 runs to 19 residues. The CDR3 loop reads CASSLEGTSESVSYNEQFF. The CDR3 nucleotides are TGTGCCAGCAGCTTAGAAGGGACCAGCGAGTCGGTCTCCTACAATGAGCAGTTCTTC.

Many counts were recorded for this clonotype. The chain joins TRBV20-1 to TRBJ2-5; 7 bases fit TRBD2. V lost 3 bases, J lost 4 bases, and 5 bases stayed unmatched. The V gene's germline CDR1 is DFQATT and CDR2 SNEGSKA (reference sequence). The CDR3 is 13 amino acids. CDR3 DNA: TGCAGTGCTAGGGGGGGGTTCGGAGAGACCCAGTACTTC. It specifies CSARGGFGETQYF.

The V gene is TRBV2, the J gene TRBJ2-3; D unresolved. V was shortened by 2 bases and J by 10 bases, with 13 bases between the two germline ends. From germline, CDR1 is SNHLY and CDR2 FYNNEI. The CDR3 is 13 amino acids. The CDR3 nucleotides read TGTGCCAGCAGTGAAAGAAGAATACACCCGCAGTATTTT. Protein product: CASSERRIHPQYF.

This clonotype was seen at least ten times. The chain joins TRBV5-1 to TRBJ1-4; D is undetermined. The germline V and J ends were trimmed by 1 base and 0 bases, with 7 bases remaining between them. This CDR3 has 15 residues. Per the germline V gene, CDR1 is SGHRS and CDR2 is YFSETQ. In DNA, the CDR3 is TGCGCCAGCAGCTTGAATTATGCAACTAATGAAAAACTGTTTTTT. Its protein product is CASSLNYATNEKLFF.